These T cell receptor beta chains were read from a single sample in a study of Graves' ophthalmopathy and Graves' hyperthyroidism. MiXCR, applied by TCRdb to the multiplex PCR reads, yields one record per CDR3 protein. The profile covers under 250,000 distinct CDR3 sequences, with about a fifth appearing a single time and roughly 44% taken by the ten largest. The sequenced sample was peripheral blood. The receptor set was obtained from a woman in her 50s with Graves' ophthalmopathy. Both conserved end residues are part of each CDR3. Fields, in order: D gene, J gene, V gene, clone size, CDR3 DNA, CDR3 protein. D genes are given only for firm matches. Some rows mark clone size as missing; the rest say once, few, many or name a class of expanded clone.

>-|TRBJ2-1|TRBV5-5|few
TGTGCCAGCATCCGGGGGGCGGTTGATAATGAGCAGTTCTTC
CASIRGAVDNEQFF
>-|TRBJ1-5|TRBV28|many
TGTGCCAGCAGTTTTCATAGGTTACCCAATCAGCCCCAGCATTTT
CASSFHRLPNQPQHF
>-|TRBJ1-1|TRBV12-3/TRBV12-4|few
TGTGCCAGCAGTTTTAGAGGGGCGGGGGTGAACACTGAAGCTTTCTTT
CASSFRGAGVNTEAFF
>-|TRBJ2-2|TRBV28|-
TGTGCCAGCAGTCCTAGGACGAACACCGGGGAGCTGTTTTTT
CASSPRTNTGELFF
>-|TRBJ1-2|TRBV6-1|many
TGTGCCAGCAGTGAAGGAGGTTGGAGCGTTAACTATGGCTACACCTTC
CASSEGGWSVNYGYTF
>TRBD2|TRBJ2-5|TRBV3-1|-
TGTGCCAGCAGCCGAAAGGGACTAGCTCCCGAGACCCAGTACTTC
CASSRKGLAPETQYF
>-|TRBJ2-7|TRBV20-1|-
TGCAGTGCTAGTCCGGGACCCTCCTCCTACGAGCAGTACTTC
CSASPGPSSYEQYF
>TRBD1|TRBJ2-7|TRBV20-1|-
TGCAGTGCCCGAAGTCTAGAAATGGGACAGGGAGGATACGAGCAGTACTTC
CSARSLEMGQGGYEQYF
>-|TRBJ1-5|TRBV27|many
TGTGCCAGCATACCCCCGTCCACGACCCTTTATAGCAATCAGCCCCAGCATTTT
CASIPPSTTLYSNQPQHF
>-|TRBJ1-5|TRBV6-5|many
TGTGCCAGCACCGAACGGGGGATTCAGCCCCAGCATTTT
CASTERGIQPQHF
>-|TRBJ2-2|TRBV5-1|many
TGCGCCAGCAGCTTGGACACGAGACGGCTCGGGGAGCTGTTTTTT
CASSLDTRRLGELFF
>TRBD1|TRBJ1-1|TRBV27|many
TGTGCCAGCAGTTTTGGCAGGGGGCGGAACACTGAAGCTTTCTTT
CASSFGRGRNTEAFF
>-|TRBJ1-1|TRBV29-1|many
TGCAGCTCATCATACATTGATTTAAACCAAGAAGCTTTCTTT
CSSSYIDLNQEAFF
>-|TRBJ1-2|TRBV12-3/TRBV12-4|many
TGTGCCAGCAGCCCCTTGGGGACTAACTATGGCTACACCTTC
CASSPLGTNYGYTF
>TRBD1|TRBJ2-7|TRBV12-5|many
TGTGCTAGTGGCCAGGGGACCGGGACAGGGGGCGACGAGCAGTACTTC
CASGQGTGTGGDEQYF
>TRBD2|TRBJ2-7|TRBV19|many
TGTGCCAGTAGTACTACCGGAGGGACTAGCGGGGTCGAGCAGTACTTC
CASSTTGGTSGVEQYF
>-|TRBJ1-1|TRBV24-1|many
TGTGCCACCAGTGATCGGTCTAACACTGAAGCTTTCTTT
CATSDRSNTEAFF
>TRBD1|TRBJ2-7|TRBV27|-
TGTGCCAGCAGTGATGGGACAGGGCGATACGAGCAGTACTTC
CASSDGTGRYEQYF
>TRBD1|TRBJ2-7|TRBV20-1|-
TGCAGTGCCCTGGGACAGGGGTGCGAGCAGTACTTC
CSALGQGCEQYF
>TRBD1|TRBJ1-2|TRBV3-1|few
TGTGCCAGCAGCTGGGGACAGCGCACTGGCTACACCTTC
CASSWGQRTGYTF
>TRBD2|TRBJ2-7|TRBV6-1|many
TGTGCCAGCAACCCTAGCGGGAGGCGCTACGAGCAGTACTTC
CASNPSGRRYEQYF
>-|TRBJ2-2|TRBV19|-
TGTGCCAGCGCTAACCAGGACACCGGGGAGCTGTTTTTT
CASANQDTGELFF
>-|TRBJ1-1|TRBV3-1|few
TGTGCCAGCAGCCCGACAGGCATGAACACTGAAGCTTTCTTT
CASSPTGMNTEAFF
>-|TRBJ1-2|TRBV24-1|-
TGTGCCACCAGTGACTTGGACAGTGGCTACACCTTC
CATSDLDSGYTF
>-|TRBJ1-2|TRBV12-3/TRBV12-4|many
TGTGCCAGCGGGCGAGGGGCAGGTGGCTACACCTTC
CASGRGAGGYTF
>TRBD1|TRBJ1-2|TRBV27|many
TGTGCCAGCAGCCAGAGGACAGGGAGTAACCACTATGGCTACACCTTC
CASSQRTGSNHYGYTF
>-|TRBJ1-2|TRBV29-1|many
TGCAGCGCCGGTGGGGGATACTATGGCTACACCTTC
CSAGGGYYGYTF
>-|TRBJ1-5|TRBV5-1|many
TGCGCCAGCAGCATCGGGGGCCAAAATCAGCCCCAGCATTTT
CASSIGGQNQPQHF
>-|TRBJ1-5|TRBV20-1|many
TGCAGTGCTAGAGTGACTGGCGTGGAGCCCCAGCATTTT
CSARVTGVEPQHF
>TRBD2|TRBJ2-2|TRBV20-1|-
TGCAGTGCTAGGGTAGCGGGAGGACGCACCGGGGAGCTGTTTTTT
CSARVAGGRTGELFF
>TRBD1|TRBJ2-5|TRBV5-4|-
TGTGCCAGCAGCTTTTCAGGGACAGGGCAAGAGACCCAGTACTTC
CASSFSGTGQETQYF
>-|TRBJ1-2|TRBV5-6|-
TGTGCCAGCAGCCCGAGAACTCCAGGCTATGGCTACACCTTC
CASSPRTPGYGYTF
>-|TRBJ2-7|TRBV5-6|-
TGTGCCAGCAGCTCCATAGGGACGGATGATTACGAGCAGTACTTC
CASSSIGTDDYEQYF
>TRBD1|TRBJ1-5|TRBV28|many
TGTGCCAGCAGAAAACAGGGGGCGGGCAATCAGCCCCAGCATTTT
CASRKQGAGNQPQHF
>-|TRBJ2-2|TRBV6-1|many
TGTGCCAGCAGTCGGACATACACCGGGGAGCTGTTTTTT
CASSRTYTGELFF
>TRBD1|TRBJ1-2|TRBV6-4|many
TGTGCCAGCACCCAACCGGGACAGGGGTTTTTCGGTCCCGCGGCTAACTATGGCTACACCTTC
CASTQPGQGFFGPAANYGYTF
>TRBD1|TRBJ2-7|TRBV11-2|many
TGTGCCAGCAGCCCCTTTGGGACAGGGGTTTCCCACTACGAGCAGTACTTC
CASSPFGTGVSHYEQYF
>-|TRBJ2-5|TRBV6-1|once
TGTGCCAGCAGTGAGGGTCCAGGGGATGATACCCAGTACTTC
CASSEGPGDDTQYF
>TRBD1|TRBJ2-7|TRBV12-3/TRBV12-4|many
TGTGCCAGCAGTACAAGGGACAGGGGAATTTACGAGCAGTACTTC
CASSTRDRGIYEQYF
>TRBD1|TRBJ1-5|TRBV12-3/TRBV12-4|many
TGTGCCAGCAGGACCACGGGACAGGGCAGTCAGCCCCAGCATTTT
CASRTTGQGSQPQHF
>TRBD1|TRBJ2-2|TRBV6-1|many
TGTGCCAGCAGTGAACCCAGGGGGCGAGGGACCGGGGAGCTGTTTTTT
CASSEPRGRGTGELFF
>-|TRBJ1-3|TRBV7-9|many
TGTGCCAGCGCCATTCTCTCTGGAAACACCATATATTTT
CASAILSGNTIYF
>-|TRBJ1-1|TRBV6-2/TRBV6-3|-
TGTGCCAGCAGTTACTCGCCCGCCGGGGGACCGTGGAGACCTGAAGCTTTCTTT
CASSYSPAGGPWRPEAFF
>TRBD1|TRBJ2-5|TRBV20-1|many
TGCAGTGCTAGGTCCGGGACAGGTCACCAAGAGACCCAGTACTTC
CSARSGTGHQETQYF
>-|TRBJ2-5|TRBV6-5|many
TGTGCCAGCAGTTACTCGTGGGGTAGCGGCCAAGAGACCCAGTACTTC
CASSYSWGSGQETQYF
>-|TRBJ1-5|TRBV20-1|many
TGCAGTGCCCGGGGGGGAGGGGCCAATCAGCCCCAGCATTTT
CSARGGGANQPQHF